The subject of this entry is one T cell receptor beta chain. What it binds is not known. The source of the sample is a study of blood T cells in healthy people across ages. Study outcomes and limitations: Observed TCR beta diversity per million T cells went down as age went up. This fall followed a roughly linear course with age.

The use of a sample-barcoded 5' primer and a J-beta primer mix characterized a second PCR of about 7 to 12 cycles. TCRdb itself ran the 5' RACE reads through MiXCR, one entry per CDR3 protein. This table holds hundreds of thousands of distinct CDR3 sequences, 24% found once. The CDR3 is 16 residues long. Germline V gene data show CDR1 as LGHNA and CDR2 as YSLEER. These same data were also listed under a study on T cells of mothers and their children.

The sequence derives from a boy aged 5-17 years in good health. This chain joins TRBV4-3 and TRBJ2-1, with 10 bases lining up with TRBD2. The DNA end is more similar to TRBJ2-5, so the J call may be wrong. The sequenced material came from blood. CDR3: CASSQDSASGGETQYF. The CDR3 nucleotides are TGCGCCAGCAGCCAAGACTCGGCTAGCGGGGGAGAGACCCAGTACTTC.